The 8 T cell receptor beta chains listed next were all sequenced from one sample in a study of T-cell memory formation after mild COVID-19. TCRdb independently ran MiXCR on the 5' RACE reads; one entry per CDR3 protein. This table holds around 300,000 distinct CDR3 sequences, roughly 19% found once. The sample consisted of PBMCs or a T cell subset sorted from them (not recorded which). The receptor set was obtained from a man younger than 35 who had mild COVID-19 (a few samples of this study predate the infection). Cell type and time point are not known.

This clonotype was observed a handful of times. The genes are TRBV4-3 and TRBJ2-1; the match to TRBD1 covers 10 bases. Germline V CDR1 and CDR2: LGHNA, YSLEER. This CDR3 is 15 amino acids long. V shed 3 bases and J 5 bases; nucleotides not matched to a gene: 4. The CDR3 DNA follows: TGCGCCAGCAGCCAGGGGACAGGGGCTAACAATGAGCAGTTCTTC. Residues: CASSQGTGANNEQFF.

This chain links TRBV5-7 with TRBJ2-2, with 7 bases aligning to TRBD2. TRBV5-7 is recorded as an ORF, its role being uncertain. The CDR3 is 20 amino acids. V lost 2 bases and J lost 0; bases outside the gene matches: 16. The CDR3 sequence: CASSFCGGGRLNSNTGELFF. The CDR3 nucleotides are TGTGCCAGCAGCTTCTGCGGGGGAGGCCGGCTGAATTCGAACACCGGGGAGCTGTTTTTT.

The chain combines TRBV2 with TRBJ2-3; 7 bases fit TRBD2. Germline lookup yields CDR1 SNHLY and CDR2 FYNNEI. Unmatched junction bases numbered 2, after V lost 7 bases and J lost 4 bases. The CDR3 length is 12 residues. CDR3 sequence: CASKTSPDTQYF. The CDR3 coding sequence is TGTGCCAGCAAGACTAGCCCAGATACGCAGTATTTT.

The chain couples TRBV5-6 to TRBJ2-2; 7 bases line up with TRBD1. Per the germline V gene, CDR1 is SGHDT and CDR2 is YYEEEE. This CDR3 spans 16 amino acids. Unmatched junction bases numbered 7, after V lost 5 bases and J lost 0 bases. Here the CDR3 DNA reads TGTGCCAGCAGATCCGGACAGGTCGCGAACACCGGGGAGCTGTTTTTT. Protein sequence: CASRSGQVANTGELFF.

V and J are TRBV4-1 and TRBJ2-3; D perhaps matches TRBD2 (6 bases). The CDR3 has 16 amino acids. V gave up 0 bases and J gave up 2 bases, with 12 bases separating them. Per the germline V gene, CDR1 is MGHRA and CDR2 is YSYEKL. DNA of the CDR3: TGCGCCAGCAGCCAAGATAGACTAGAAATCACAGATACGCAGTATTTT. This codes for CASSQDRLEITDTQYF.

This clonotype was seen more than once but under ten times. The chain recombines TRBV4-3 with TRBJ2-2; D may be TRBD2 (5 bases). The CDR3 is 17 residues long. The germline CDR1 and CDR2 sequences are LGHNA and YSLEER. Deletions cut 1 base from V and 5 bases from J, with 17 bases between. CDR3 residues: CASSQVGMDLATGELFF. The CDR3 DNA sequence: TGCGCCAGCAGCCAAGTTGGTATGGACTTGGCGACCGGGGAGCTGTTTTTT.

The chain employs TRBV27 and TRBJ1-2, with 8 nucleotides matching TRBD1. Germline V gene sequence: CDR1 MNHEY, CDR2 SMNVEV (reference sequence). The CDR3 length is 14 residues. The trim removed 5 bases at V and 3 bases at J, leaving 5 bases unmatched. CDR3: CASSPTGEDYGYTF. The CDR3 coding sequence is TGTGCCAGCAGTCCGACAGGGGAAGACTATGGCTACACCTTC.

This chain connects TRBV25-1 to TRBJ1-6; D remains ambiguous. This CDR3 is 16 amino acids long. The V gene's germline CDR1 is MGHDK and CDR2 SYGVNS. V lost 6 bases and J lost 2, with 14 bases in between. The CDR3: CASRTVVGPYNSPLHF. The CDR3 DNA reads as TGTGCCAGCAGGACCGTGGTGGGCCCCTATAATTCACCCCTCCACTTT. Complete variable domain (other parts from reference TRBV25-1 and TRBJ1-6): EADIYQTPRYLVIGTGKKITLECSQTMGHDKMYWYQQDPGMELHLIHYSYGVNSTEKGDLSSESTVSRIRTEHFPLTLESARPSHTSQYLCASRTVVGPYNSPLHFGNGTRLTVT.